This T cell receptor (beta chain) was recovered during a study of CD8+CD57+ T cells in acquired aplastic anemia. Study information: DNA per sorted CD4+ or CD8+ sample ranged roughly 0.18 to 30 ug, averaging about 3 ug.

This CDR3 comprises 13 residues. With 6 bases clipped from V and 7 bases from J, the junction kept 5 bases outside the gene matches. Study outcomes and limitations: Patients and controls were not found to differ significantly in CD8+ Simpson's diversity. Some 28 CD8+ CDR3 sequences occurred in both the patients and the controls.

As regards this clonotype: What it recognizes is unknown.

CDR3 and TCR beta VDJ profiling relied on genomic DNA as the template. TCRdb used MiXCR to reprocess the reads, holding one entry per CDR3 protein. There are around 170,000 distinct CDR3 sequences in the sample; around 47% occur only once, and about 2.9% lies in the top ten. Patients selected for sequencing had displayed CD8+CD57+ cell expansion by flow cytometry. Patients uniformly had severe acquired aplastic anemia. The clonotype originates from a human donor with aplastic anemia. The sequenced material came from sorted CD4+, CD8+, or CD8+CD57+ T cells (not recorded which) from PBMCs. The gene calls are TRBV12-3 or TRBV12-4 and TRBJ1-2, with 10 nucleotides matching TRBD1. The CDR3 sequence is CASRGQGMSGYTF. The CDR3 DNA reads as TGTGCCAGCAGGGGACAGGGGATGAGTGGCTACACCTTC.